This record covers a single TCR beta chain. The source of the sample is a study of blood T cell repertoires in COVID-19. The table came from immunoSEQ multiplex PCR; TCRdb's copy has only in-frame clones and leaves some out. The sample holds 100,000 to 110,000 clones, 88% seen once. Germline CDR1 and CDR2: SGHRS and YFSETQ. The CDR3 contains 14 residues. The ends lost 4 bases at V and 1 base at J; junction bases unmatched: 3. The sequencing input was peripheral blood. This receptor was obtained from a human donor in a cohort sampled during active COVID-19. This rearrangement joins TRBV5-1 to TRBJ1-2; 8 positions match TRBD1. The CDR3 DNA reads TGCGCCAGCAGCATCGGACAGGGTAACTATGGCTACACCTTC. It codes for CASSIGQGNYGYTF.